This entry features one TCR beta chain sequence. These data originate in a study of blood T cell repertoires in COVID-19. Study summary: The United States, Italy and Spain provided the acute and convalescent COVID-19 samples. Nucleic acid was either cDNA or gDNA, and it came from T cells, B-cell-depleted T cells, or PBMCs.

Germline values: CDR1 MGHRA, CDR2 YSYEKL. Unmatched junction bases numbered 5, after V lost 0 bases and J lost 7 bases. The CDR3 has 15 amino acids. As originally analysed: Quantification of nucleated cells was approximated via reference gene primer amplification. Sequencing was performed with immunoSEQ multiplex PCR; in TCRdb, only in-frame clones are kept and a portion is missing. V and J calls and clone size are given by that table; D and trimming were obtained from the DNA. Counted here are 200,000 to 250,000 clones, 70% to 90% occurring once; the ten biggest clones make up roughly 12%. This rearrangement joins TRBV4-1 to TRBJ2-1; 8 bases agree with TRBD2. Sequencing input: peripheral blood. This clonotype was obtained from a woman aged 18-29 years who had recovered from COVID-19. The CDR3 DNA reads TGCGCCAGCAGCCAAGAACTAGCGGTCGTTAATGAGCAGTTCTTC. Protein: CASSQELAVVNEQFF.